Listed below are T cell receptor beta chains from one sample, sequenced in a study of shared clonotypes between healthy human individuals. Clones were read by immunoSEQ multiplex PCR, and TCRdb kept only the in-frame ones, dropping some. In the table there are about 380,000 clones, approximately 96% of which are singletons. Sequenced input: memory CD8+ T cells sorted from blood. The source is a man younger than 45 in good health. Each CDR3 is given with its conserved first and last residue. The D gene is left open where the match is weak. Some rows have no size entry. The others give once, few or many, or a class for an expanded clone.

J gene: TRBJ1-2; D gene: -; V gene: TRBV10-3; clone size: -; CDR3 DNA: TGTGCCATCAGTGATACAGGTCCCTATCGCTACACCTTC; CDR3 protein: CAISDTGPYRYTF
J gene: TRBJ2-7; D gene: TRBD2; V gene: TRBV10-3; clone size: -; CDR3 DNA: TGTGCCATCAGCCTGAGGACTAGCGGGAACGAGCAGTACTTC; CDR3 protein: CAISLRTSGNEQYF
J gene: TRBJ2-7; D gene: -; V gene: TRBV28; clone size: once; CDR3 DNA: TGTGCCAGCAGTTTTAGTTCCTACGAGCAGTACTTC; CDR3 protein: CASSFSSYEQYF
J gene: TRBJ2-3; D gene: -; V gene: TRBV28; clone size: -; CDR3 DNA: TGTGCCAGCACTTCCGAAATAGATACGCAGTATTTT; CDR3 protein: CASTSEIDTQYF
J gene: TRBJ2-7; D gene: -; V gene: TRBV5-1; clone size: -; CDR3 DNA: TGCGCCAGCAGCGGGGAAAGCTCCTACGAGCAGTACTTC; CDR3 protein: CASSGESSYEQYF
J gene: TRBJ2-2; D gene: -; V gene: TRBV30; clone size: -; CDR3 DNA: TGTGCCTGGGACACTTCGACCGGGGAGCTGTTTTTT; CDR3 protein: CAWDTSTGELFF
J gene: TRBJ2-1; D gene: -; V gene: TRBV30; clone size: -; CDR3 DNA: TGTGCCTTCCTTGGGGGTTTGGTCTACAATGAGCAGTTCTTC; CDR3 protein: CAFLGGLVYNEQFF
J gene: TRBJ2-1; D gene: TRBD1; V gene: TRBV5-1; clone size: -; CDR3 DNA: TGCGCCAGCAGCGACAGGGCCACAGACAATGAGCAGTTCTTC; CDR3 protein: CASSDRATDNEQFF
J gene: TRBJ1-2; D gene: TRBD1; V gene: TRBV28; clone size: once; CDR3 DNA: TGTGCCAGCAGCTCCCCGGGACAGGGGCTCTATGGCTACACCTTC; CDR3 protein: CASSSPGQGLYGYTF
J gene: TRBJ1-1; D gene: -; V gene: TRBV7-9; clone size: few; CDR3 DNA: TGTGCCAGCAGCTTAGCGGGGAACACTGAAGCTTTCTTT; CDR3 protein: CASSLAGNTEAFF
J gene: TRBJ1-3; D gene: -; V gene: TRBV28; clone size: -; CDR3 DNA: TGTGCCAGCAGTTCCAGGTACTCTGGAAACACCATATATTTT; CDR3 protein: CASSSRYSGNTIYF
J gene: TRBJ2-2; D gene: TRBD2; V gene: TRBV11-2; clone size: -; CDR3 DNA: TGTGCCAGCAGCTTAGTGGCGGGAGTCGGGAACACCGGGGAGCTGTTTTTT; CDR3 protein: CASSLVAGVGNTGELFF
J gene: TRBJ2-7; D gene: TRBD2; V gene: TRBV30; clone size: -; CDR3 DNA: TGTGCCTGGAGTGTAATTAGCGGGAGTGTTTACGAGCAGTACTTC; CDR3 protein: CAWSVISGSVYEQYF
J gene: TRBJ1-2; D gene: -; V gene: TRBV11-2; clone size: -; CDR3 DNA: TGTGCCAGCAGCCCAGAGAGGGATGGCTACACCTTC; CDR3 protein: CASSPERDGYTF
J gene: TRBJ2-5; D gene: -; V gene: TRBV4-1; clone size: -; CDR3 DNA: TGCGCCAGCAGCCAAGATAGGACGTACCAAGAGACCCAGTACTTC; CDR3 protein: CASSQDRTYQETQYF
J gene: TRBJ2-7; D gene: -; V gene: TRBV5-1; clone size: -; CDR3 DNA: TGCGCCAGCAGCGTAAATAGCGACTACGAGCAGTACTTC; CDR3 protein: CASSVNSDYEQYF
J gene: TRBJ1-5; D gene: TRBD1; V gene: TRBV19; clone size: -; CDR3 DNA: TGTGCCAGTCAAGACCACCAGGGACAGGTCAATCAGCCCCAGCATTTT; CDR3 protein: CASQDHQGQVNQPQHF
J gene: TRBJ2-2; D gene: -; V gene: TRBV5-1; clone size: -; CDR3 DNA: TGCGCCAGCAGCGAACGGGGGAACACCGGGGAGCTGTTTTTT; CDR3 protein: CASSERGNTGELFF
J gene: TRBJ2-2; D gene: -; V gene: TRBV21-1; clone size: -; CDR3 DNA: TGTGCCAGCAGCAAAGACCTTCAGGGGGCAGGGGCCGGGGAGCTGTTTTTT; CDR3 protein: CASSKDLQGAGAGELFF
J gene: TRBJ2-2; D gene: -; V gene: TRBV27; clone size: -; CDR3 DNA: TGTGCCAGCAGCCTCCTAGAAAACACCGGGGAGCTGTTTTTT; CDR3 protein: CASSLLENTGELFF
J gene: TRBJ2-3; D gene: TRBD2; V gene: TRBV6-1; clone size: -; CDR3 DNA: TGTGCCAGCAGCTTGGGGGAGGGAGGGACAGATACGCAGTATTTT; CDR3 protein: CASSLGEGGTDTQYF
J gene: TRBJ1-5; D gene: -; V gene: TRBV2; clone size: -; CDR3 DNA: TGTGCCAGCAGTGAAAGAGATCTTCAGCCCCAGCATTTT; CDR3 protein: CASSERDLQPQHF